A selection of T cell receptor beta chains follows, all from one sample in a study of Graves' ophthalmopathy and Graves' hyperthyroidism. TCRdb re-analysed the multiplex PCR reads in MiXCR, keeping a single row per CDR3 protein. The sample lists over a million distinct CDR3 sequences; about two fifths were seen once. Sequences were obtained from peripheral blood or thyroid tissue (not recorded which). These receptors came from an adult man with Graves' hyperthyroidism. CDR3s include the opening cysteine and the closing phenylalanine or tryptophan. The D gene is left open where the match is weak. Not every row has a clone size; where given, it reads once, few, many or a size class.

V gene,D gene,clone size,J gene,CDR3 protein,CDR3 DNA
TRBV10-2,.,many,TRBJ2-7,CASRTTSAVYEQYF,TGCGCCAGCAGGACAACTAGTGCGGTCTACGAGCAGTACTTC
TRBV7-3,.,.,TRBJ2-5,CASSLGSGDGTQYF,TGTGCCAGCAGCTTAGGTTCAGGGGATGGGACCCAGTACTTC
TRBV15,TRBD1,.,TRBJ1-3,CATSRGQGRDTIYF,TGTGCCACCAGCAGAGGACAGGGGAGGGACACCATATATTTT
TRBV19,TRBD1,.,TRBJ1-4,CASTGQGKDEKLFF,TGTGCCAGTACGGGACAGGGAAAGGATGAAAAACTGTTTTTT
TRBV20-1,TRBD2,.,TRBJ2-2,CSARGTSGRPGELFF,TGCAGTGCTAGAGGGACTAGCGGGAGGCCCGGGGAGCTGTTTTTT
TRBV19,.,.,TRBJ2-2,CASSMDSPGTGELFF,TGTGCCAGTAGTATGGACTCCCCTGGCACCGGGGAGCTGTTTTTT
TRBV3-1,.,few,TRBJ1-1,CASSSGGGRAFF,TGTGCCAGCAGCTCCGGGGGAGGGAGGGCTTTCTTT
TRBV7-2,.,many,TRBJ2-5,CASSQDLEKSQYF,TGTGCCAGCAGCCAGGACCTAGAAAAGTCCCAGTACTTC
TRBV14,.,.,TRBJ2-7,CASSTLGAGRYF,TGTGCCAGCAGCACATTAGGGGCCGGAAGGTACTTC
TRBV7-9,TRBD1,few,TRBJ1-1,CASSEGTGLNTEAFF,TGTGCCAGCAGCGAAGGGACAGGACTAAACACTGAAGCTTTCTTT
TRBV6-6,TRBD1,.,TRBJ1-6,CASRFDRGHSPLHF,TGTGCCAGCAGATTCGACAGGGGTCATTCACCCCTCCACTTT
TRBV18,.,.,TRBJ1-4,CASSPPVVEKLFF,TGTGCCAGCTCACCACCCGTGGTTGAAAAACTGTTTTTT
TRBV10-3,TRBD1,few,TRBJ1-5,CASSSDRGQSNQPQHF,TGTGCCAGCAGTTCCGACAGGGGGCAGAGCAATCAGCCCCAGCATTTT
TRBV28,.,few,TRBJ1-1,CASAVTGANTEAFF,TGTGCCAGCGCGGTCACAGGCGCGAACACTGAAGCTTTCTTT
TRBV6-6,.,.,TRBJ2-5,CASEGPEVETQYF,TGTGCCAGCGAGGGGCCCGAGGTCGAGACCCAGTACTTC
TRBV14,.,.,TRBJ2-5,CASSPGGGHLKQETQYF,TGTGCCAGCAGCCCCGGAGGGGGGCACTTAAAACAAGAGACCCAGTACTTC
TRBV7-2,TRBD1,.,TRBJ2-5,CASSLAGIRGETQYF,TGTGCCAGCAGCTTAGCAGGCATCAGGGGGGAGACCCAGTACTTC
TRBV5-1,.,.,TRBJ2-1,CASSLDGGSYNEQFF,TGCGCCAGCAGCTTGGATGGAGGATCATACAATGAGCAGTTCTTC
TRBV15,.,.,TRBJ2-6,CATSSTHSGANVLTF,TGTGCCACCAGCAGCACCCACTCTGGGGCCAACGTCCTGACTTTC
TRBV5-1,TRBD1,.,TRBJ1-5,CASSSTGGIDQPQHF,TGCGCCAGCAGCTCCACAGGGGGCATAGATCAGCCCCAGCATTTT
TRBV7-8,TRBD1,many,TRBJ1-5,CASSRWTGGSNQPQHF,TGTGCCAGCAGCCGATGGACAGGGGGTAGCAATCAGCCCCAGCATTTT
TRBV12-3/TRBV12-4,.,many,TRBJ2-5,CASRGPPAETQYF,TGTGCCAGCAGGGGACCTCCGGCGGAGACCCAGTACTTC
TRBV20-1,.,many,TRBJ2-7,CSARQGGSYEQYF,TGCAGTGCCCGACAGGGAGGCTCCTACGAGCAGTACTTC
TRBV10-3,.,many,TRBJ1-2,CAISGGSYGYTF,TGTGCCATCAGTGGCGGCAGCTATGGCTACACCTTC
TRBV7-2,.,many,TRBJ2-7,CASSLGQVFSSYEQYF,TGTGCCAGCAGCTTAGGGCAGGTCTTTAGCTCCTACGAGCAGTACTTC
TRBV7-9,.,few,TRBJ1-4,CASSFPGGQAPRTNEKLFF,TGTGCCAGCAGCTTCCCTGGCGGGCAGGCCCCCCGAACTAATGAAAAACTGTTTTTT
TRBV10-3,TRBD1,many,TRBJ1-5,CAISESKTGEGQPQHF,TGTGCCATCAGTGAGTCCAAGACAGGGGAGGGTCAGCCCCAGCATTTT
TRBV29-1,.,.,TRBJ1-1,CSVRGPAGLNTEAFF,TGCAGCGTTCGGGGACCGGCGGGATTGAACACTGAAGCTTTCTTT
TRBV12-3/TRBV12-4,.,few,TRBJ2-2,CASLDSGNTGELFF,TGTGCCAGCCTAGATAGCGGGAACACCGGGGAGCTGTTTTTT
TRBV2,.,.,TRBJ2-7,CASSQRTAISYEQYF,TGTGCCAGCTCCCAGAGGACAGCTATTTCCTACGAGCAGTACTTC
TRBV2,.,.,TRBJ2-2,CASSEPLGGPNTGELFF,TGTGCCAGCAGTGAACCCTTGGGGGGCCCGAACACCGGGGAGCTGTTTTTT
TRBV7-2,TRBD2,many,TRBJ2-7,CASSTGTSGRAYEQYF,TGTGCCAGCAGCACCGGGACTAGCGGGAGGGCCTACGAGCAGTACTTC
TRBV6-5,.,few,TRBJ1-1,CASSYSDPEAFF,TGTGCCAGCAGTTACTCGGACCCAGAAGCTTTCTTT
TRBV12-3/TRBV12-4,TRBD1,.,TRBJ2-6,CATRGTGTSGANVLTF,TGTGCCACCCGCGGGACAGGGACGTCTGGGGCCAACGTCCTGACTTTC